Following are 10 T cell receptor beta chains from one sample sequenced in a study of a mutant IDH1 vaccine in newly diagnosed glioma. Here immunoSEQ multiplex PCR was the method, and the copy in TCRdb shows in-frame clones only, minus some. The data show some 68,000 clones, about four fifths seen once. The time point denotes: baseline, week 1 (first vaccination visit). Treatment defined: pre-vaccination baseline after standard-of-care therapy. Source: PBMCs, taken from a glioma patient treated with radiotherapy, temozolomide or both. Every receptor here comes from a man aged 50-59 years with glioma.

The gene calls are TRBV9 and TRBJ2-6; D may be TRBD1 (5 bases). V was cut by 4 bases and J by 4 bases, with 12 bases left in between. Germline CDR1 SGDLS, CDR2 YYNGEE. The CDR3 extends over 15 amino acids. The CDR3 protein is CASSPDSHGANVLTF. The CDR3, as DNA: TGTGCCAGCAGCCCAGACAGTCACGGGGCCAACGTCCTGACTTTC. Using reference TRBV9 and TRBJ2-6 for the parts outside the CDR3, the full variable domain is DSGVTQTPKHLITATGQRVTLRCSPRSGDLSVYWYQQSLDQGLQFLIQYYNGEERAKGNILERFSAQQFPDLHSELNLSSLELGDSALYFCASSPDSHGANVLTFGAGSRLTVL.

In nucleotides, the CDR3 is TGTGCCAGCAGTGCTTTTCGAAACACCATATATTTT. It translates to CASSAFRNTIYF. V is TRBV6-1 and J is TRBJ1-3; D not certain. Germline CDR1 MNHNS, CDR2 SASEGT. V gave up 4 bases and J gave up 5 bases, with 6 bases separating them. CDR3 size: 12 residues.

DNA for the CDR3: TGTGCCAGCAGCACGACTAGCGGTAGCACAGATACGCAGTATTTT. Residues: CASSTTSGSTDTQYF. This chain links TRBV9 with TRBJ2-3, with 9 bases aligning to TRBD2. V lost 4 bases, J lost 0 bases, and 3 bases stayed unmatched. The germline gives CDR1 SGDLS, CDR2 YYNGEE. CDR3 length: 15 amino acids.

For this clone: The sample contains more than one DNA sequence encoding this CDR3. The chain employs TRBV9 and TRBJ1-4, with a possible D match to TRBD1 (5 bases). V was pared by 2 bases and J by 0 bases, with 8 bases between. The CDR3 has 15 amino acids. CDR1 is SGDLS, CDR2 YYNGEE, per germline. The CDR3 is CASSVGGSTNEKLFF. The CDR3 coding sequence is TGTGCCAGCAGCGTTGGGGGTTCAACTAATGAAAAACTGTTTTTT.

The chain has TRBV10-3 and TRBJ2-2, with 11 bases lining up with TRBD2. The CDR3 extends over 16 amino acids. V was pared by 3 bases and J by 5 bases, with 5 bases of the junction left unmatched. The germline CDR1 and CDR2 sequences are ENHRY and SYGVKD. The CDR3 DNA follows: TGTGCCATCAGTGATTCTAGCGGGGGGTATACCGGGGAGCTGTTTTTT. It yields the protein CAISDSSGGYTGELFF.

The rearrangement links TRBV7-8 to TRBJ2-1; a possible D gene is TRBD2 (5 bases). CDR3 length: 13 amino acids. CDR1 and CDR2 (germline): SGHVS, FQNEAQ. The V and J ends lost 3 bases and 3 bases respectively, with 6 bases between them. The CDR3 reads CASSFEGYNEQFF. For the CDR3, the DNA is TGTGCCAGCAGCTTTGAGGGCTACAATGAGCAGTTCTTC. Using reference TRBV7-8 and TRBJ2-1 for the parts outside the CDR3, the full variable domain is GAGVSQSPRYKVAKRGQDVALRCDPISGHVSLFWYQQALGQGPEFLTYFQNEAQLDKSGLPSDRFFAERPEGSVSTLKIQRTQQEDSAVYLCASSFEGYNEQFFGPGTRLTVL.

This clone was counted once. The J gene is TRBJ1-1, the V gene TRBV6-6; 7 bases fit TRBD1. This CDR3 spans 16 amino acids. From germline, CDR1 is MNHNY and CDR2 SVGAGI (reference sequence). The trim removed 6 bases at V and 3 bases at J, leaving 13 bases unmatched. The CDR3 DNA sequence: TGTGCCAGCAGCATCCGTTTAACAGGGGCCGACACTGAAGCTTTCTTT. It is translated as CASSIRLTGADTEAFF.

The rearrangement uses TRBV7-3 and TRBJ2-1; 11 nucleotides align to TRBD2. Germline V CDR1 and CDR2: SGHTA, FQGTGA. Losses at the gene ends were 5 bases for V and 4 bases for J; bases not matched to a gene: 4. The length of the CDR3 is 15 residues. The CDR3 spells CASSQRTSGYNEQFF. CDR3 nucleotide sequence: TGTGCCAGCAGCCAGCGGACTAGCGGGTACAATGAGCAGTTCTTC. The complete variable domain, with remaining parts taken from reference TRBV7-3 and TRBJ2-1, reads GAGVSQTPSNKVTEKGKYVELRCDPISGHTALYWYRQSLGQGPEFLIYFQGTGAADDSGLPNDRFFAVRPEGSVSTLKIQRTERGDSAVYLCASSQRTSGYNEQFFGPGTRLTVL.

This clone came up a few times. The chain employs TRBV5-6 and TRBJ1-2, with 7 bases fitting TRBD1. CDR3 length: 14 residues. Trimming removed 4 bases from V and 6 bases from J; junction bases left unmatched: 9. The germline gives CDR1 SGHDT, CDR2 YYEEEE. CDR3 sequence: CASSRETGYDGYTF. In DNA, the CDR3 is TGTGCCAGCAGCAGAGAGACAGGGTATGATGGCTACACCTTC.

The chain joins TRBV18 to TRBJ2-5; 8 bases agree with TRBD1. Germline V gives CDR1 KGHSH, CDR2 LQKENI. This CDR3 spans 13 amino acids. The ends lost 3 bases at V and 5 bases at J; junction bases unmatched: 2. The CDR3: CASSPTGVETQYF. The CDR3 bases are TGTGCCAGCTCACCGACAGGGGTGGAGACCCAGTACTTC.